This TCR beta chain came from a study of T cell repertoires in cytomegalovirus infection. Comments on this clonotype: Antigen: not known.

The CDR3 loop spans 19 amino acids. Germline loops: CDR1 SGHNT, CDR2 YYREEE (reference sequence). V was clipped by 4 bases and J by 6 bases; unmatched bases: 20. TCRdb reanalysed the reads using MiXCR and keeps one entry per CDR3 protein. The table lists around 900,000 distinct CDR3 sequences, approximately 32% of them singletons. Material: cultured CD8+ T cells from PBMCs, obtained from culture after CMV antigen stimulation. This clonotype was sampled from a human donor in good health (CMV status not recorded). Some clones in this sample may be carry-over from other donors' samples. The chain joins TRBV5-4 to TRBJ2-1, with 9 positions matching TRBD2. CDR3 residues: CASSPDTQTSGRYGNEQFF. The CDR3 DNA is TGTGCCAGCAGCCCAGACACCCAGACTAGCGGTAGATACGGCAATGAGCAGTTCTTC.